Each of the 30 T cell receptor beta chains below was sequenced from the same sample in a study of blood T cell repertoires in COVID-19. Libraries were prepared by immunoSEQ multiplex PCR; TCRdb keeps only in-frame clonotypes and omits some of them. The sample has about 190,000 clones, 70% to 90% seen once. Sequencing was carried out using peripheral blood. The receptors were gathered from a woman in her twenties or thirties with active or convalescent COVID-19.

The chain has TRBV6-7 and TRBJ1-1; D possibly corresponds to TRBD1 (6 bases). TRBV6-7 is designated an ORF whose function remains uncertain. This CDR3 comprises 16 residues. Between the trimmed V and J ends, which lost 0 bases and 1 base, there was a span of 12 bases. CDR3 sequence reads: CASSYSYRVGNTEAFF. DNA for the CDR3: TGTGCCAGCAGTTACTCGTACAGGGTCGGGAACACTGAAGCTTTCTTT.

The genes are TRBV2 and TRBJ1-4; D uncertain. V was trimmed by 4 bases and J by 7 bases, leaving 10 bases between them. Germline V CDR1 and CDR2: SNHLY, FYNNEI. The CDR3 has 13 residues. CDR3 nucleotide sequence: TGTGCCAGCAGTGTCCCCGAGGGTGAAAAACTGTTTTTT. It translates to CASSVPEGEKLFF. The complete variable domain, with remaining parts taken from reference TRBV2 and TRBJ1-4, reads EPEVTQTPSHQVTQMGQEVILRCVPISNHLYFYWYRQILGQKVEFLVSFYNNEISEKSEIFDDQFSVERPDGSNFTLKIRSTKLEDSAMYFCASSVPEGEKLFFGSGTQLSVL.

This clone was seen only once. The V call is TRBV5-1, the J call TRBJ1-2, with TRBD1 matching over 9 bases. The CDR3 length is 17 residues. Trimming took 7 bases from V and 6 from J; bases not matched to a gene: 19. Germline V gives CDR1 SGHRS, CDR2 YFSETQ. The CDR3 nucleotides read TGCGCCAGCGGGTTAACAGGGGGCTTTCAGTCCGAAAATGGCTACACCTTC. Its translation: CASGLTGGFQSENGYTF.

CDR3 sequence (DNA): TGTGCCAGCAGTGACCAGGGGCCTATTAATTCACCCCTCCACTTT. This sequence encodes CASSDQGPINSPLHF. The chain has TRBV2 and TRBJ1-6; perhaps TRBD1 as D (6 bases). The V end lost 3 bases, the J end lost 6 bases, and 12 bases lay between the germline ends. CDR1 and CDR2 (germline): SNHLY, FYNNEI. The CDR3 is made up of 15 amino acids.

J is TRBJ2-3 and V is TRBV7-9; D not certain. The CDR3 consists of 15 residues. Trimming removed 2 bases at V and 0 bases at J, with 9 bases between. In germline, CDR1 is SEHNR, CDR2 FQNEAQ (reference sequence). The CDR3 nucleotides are TGTGCCAGCAGCTTAAGAACAGCTAGCACAGATACGCAGTATTTT. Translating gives CASSLRTASTDTQYF.

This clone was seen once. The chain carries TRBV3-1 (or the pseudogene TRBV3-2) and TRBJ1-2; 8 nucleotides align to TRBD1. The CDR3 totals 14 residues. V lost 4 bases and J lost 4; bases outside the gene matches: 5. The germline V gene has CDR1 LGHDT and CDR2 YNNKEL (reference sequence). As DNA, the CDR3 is TGTGCCAGCAGCCCACAGGGGGAGGGCTATGGCTACACCTTC. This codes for CASSPQGEGYGYTF.

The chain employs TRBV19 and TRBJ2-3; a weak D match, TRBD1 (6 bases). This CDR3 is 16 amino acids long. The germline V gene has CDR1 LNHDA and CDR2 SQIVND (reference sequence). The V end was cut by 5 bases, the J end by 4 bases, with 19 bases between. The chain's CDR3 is CASSPIRTEASDTQYF. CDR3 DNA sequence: TGTGCCAGTAGTCCAATCAGGACAGAAGCGTCAGATACGCAGTATTTT.

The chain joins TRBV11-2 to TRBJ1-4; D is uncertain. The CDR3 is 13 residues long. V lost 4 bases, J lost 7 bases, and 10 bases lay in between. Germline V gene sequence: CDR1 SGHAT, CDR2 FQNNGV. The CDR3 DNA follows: TGTGCCAGCAGCTCCCACCGGGGTGAAAAACTGTTTTTT. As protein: CASSSHRGEKLFF. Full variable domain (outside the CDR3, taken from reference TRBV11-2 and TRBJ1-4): EAGVAQSPRYKIIEKRQSVAFWCNPISGHATLYWYQQILGQGPKLLIQFQNNGVVDDSQLPKDRFSAERLKGVDSTLKIQPAKLEDSAVYLCASSSHRGEKLFFGSGTQLSVL.

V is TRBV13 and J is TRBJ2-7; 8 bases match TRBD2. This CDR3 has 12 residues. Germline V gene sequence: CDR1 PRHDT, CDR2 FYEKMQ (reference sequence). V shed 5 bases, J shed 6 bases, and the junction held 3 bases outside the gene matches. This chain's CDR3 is CASSTRGGEQYF. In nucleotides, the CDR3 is TGTGCCAGCAGCACCCGGGGGGGCGAGCAGTACTTC. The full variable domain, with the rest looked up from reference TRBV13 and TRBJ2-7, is AAGVIQSPRHLIKEKRETATLKCYPIPRHDTVYWYQQGPGQDPQFLISFYEKMQSDKGSIPDRFSAQQFSDYHSELNMSSLELGDSALYFCASSTRGGEQYFGPGTRLTVT.

The CDR3 here is CASSGGPARDLSFDTQYF. The CDR3 DNA is TGTGCCAGCAGCGGTGGACCAGCACGGGATTTGTCGTTTGATACGCAGTATTTT. The chain carries TRBV7-2 and TRBJ2-3; the D gene is possibly TRBD2 (5 bases). Trimming pared 5 bases from V and 6 bases from J, leaving 27 bases between. Germline CDR1 is SGHTA and CDR2 is FQGNSA. The CDR3 is made up of 18 amino acids.

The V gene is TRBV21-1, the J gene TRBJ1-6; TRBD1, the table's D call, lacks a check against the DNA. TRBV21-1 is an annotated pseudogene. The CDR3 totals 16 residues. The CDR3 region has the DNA TGTGCCAGCAGCAAAGCTAAAACAGGAACGAATTCACCCCTCCACTTT. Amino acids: CASSKAKTGTNSPLHF.

This chain's CDR3 is CASSRLQGAKETQYF. DNA of the CDR3: TGTGCCAGCAGCCGCCTACAGGGGGCGAAAGAGACCCAGTACTTC. V and J are TRBV14 and TRBJ2-5, with TRBD1 matching over 9 bases. With 4 bases clipped from V and 3 bases from J, the junction kept 6 bases outside the gene matches. Germline CDR1 SGHDN, CDR2 FVKESK. The CDR3 consists of 15 residues.

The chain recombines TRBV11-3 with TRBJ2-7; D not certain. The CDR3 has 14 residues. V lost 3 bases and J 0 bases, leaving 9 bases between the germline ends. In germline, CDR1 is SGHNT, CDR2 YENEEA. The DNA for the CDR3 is TGTGCCAGCAGCTTCCGCCGGAGCTCCTACGAGCAGTACTTC. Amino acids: CASSFRRSSYEQYF.

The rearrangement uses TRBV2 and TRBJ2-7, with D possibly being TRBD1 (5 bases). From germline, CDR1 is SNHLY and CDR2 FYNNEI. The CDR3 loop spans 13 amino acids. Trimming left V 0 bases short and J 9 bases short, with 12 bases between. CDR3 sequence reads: CASSEASQGSQYF. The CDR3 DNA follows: TGTGCCAGCAGTGAAGCGAGCCAGGGTTCGCAGTACTTC.

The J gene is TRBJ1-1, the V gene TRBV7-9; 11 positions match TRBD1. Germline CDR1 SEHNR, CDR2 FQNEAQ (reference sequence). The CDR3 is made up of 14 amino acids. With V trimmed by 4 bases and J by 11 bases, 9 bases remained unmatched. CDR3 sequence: CASSSGQGVRAAFF. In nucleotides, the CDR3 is TGTGCCAGCAGCTCGGGACAGGGGGTAAGGGCGGCTTTCTTT.

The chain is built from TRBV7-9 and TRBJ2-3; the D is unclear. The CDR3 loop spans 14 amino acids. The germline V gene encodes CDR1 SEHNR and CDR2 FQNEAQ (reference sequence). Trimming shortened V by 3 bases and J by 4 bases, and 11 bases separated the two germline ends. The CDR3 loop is CASSFIQDPDTQYF. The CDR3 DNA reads TGTGCCAGCAGCTTCATCCAGGATCCAGATACGCAGTATTTT.

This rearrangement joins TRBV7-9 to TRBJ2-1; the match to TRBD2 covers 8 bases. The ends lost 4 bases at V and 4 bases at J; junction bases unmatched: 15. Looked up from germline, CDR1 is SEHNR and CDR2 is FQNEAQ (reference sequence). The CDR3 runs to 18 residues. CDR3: CASSSPGSGGRVYNEQFF. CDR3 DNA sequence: TGTGCCAGCAGCTCCCCCGGAAGCGGGGGAAGAGTATACAATGAGCAGTTCTTC.

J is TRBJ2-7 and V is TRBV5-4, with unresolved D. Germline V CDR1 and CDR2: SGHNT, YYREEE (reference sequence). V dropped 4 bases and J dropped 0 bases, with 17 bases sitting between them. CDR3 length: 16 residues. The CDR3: CASSDARQRSSYEQYF. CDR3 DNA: TGTGCCAGCAGCGATGCACGGCAGCGAAGCTCCTACGAGCAGTACTTC.

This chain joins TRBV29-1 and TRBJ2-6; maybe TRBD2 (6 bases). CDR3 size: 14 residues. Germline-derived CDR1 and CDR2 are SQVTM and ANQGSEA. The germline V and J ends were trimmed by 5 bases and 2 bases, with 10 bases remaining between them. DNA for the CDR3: TGCAGCGTTTCTCCTAGCGCTGGGGCCAACGTCCTGACTTTC. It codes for CSVSPSAGANVLTF. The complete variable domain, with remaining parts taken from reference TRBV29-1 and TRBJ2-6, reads SAVISQKPSRDICQRGTSLTIQCQVDSQVTMMFWYRQQPGQSLTLIATANQGSEATYESGFVIDKFPISRPNLTFSTLTVSNMSPEDSSIYLCSVSPSAGANVLTFGAGSRLTVL.

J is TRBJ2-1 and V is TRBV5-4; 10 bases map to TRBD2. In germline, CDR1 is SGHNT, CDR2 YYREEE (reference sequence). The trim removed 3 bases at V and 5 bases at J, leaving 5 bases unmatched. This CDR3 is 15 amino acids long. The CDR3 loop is CASSSPGLAHNEQFF. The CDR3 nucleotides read TGTGCCAGCAGCTCACCGGGACTAGCGCACAATGAGCAGTTCTTC.

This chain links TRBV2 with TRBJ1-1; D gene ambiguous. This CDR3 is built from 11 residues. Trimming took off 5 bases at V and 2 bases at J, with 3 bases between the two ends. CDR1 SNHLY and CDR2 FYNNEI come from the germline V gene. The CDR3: CASSPNTEAFF. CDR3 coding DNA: TGTGCCAGCAGTCCAAACACTGAAGCTTTCTTT.

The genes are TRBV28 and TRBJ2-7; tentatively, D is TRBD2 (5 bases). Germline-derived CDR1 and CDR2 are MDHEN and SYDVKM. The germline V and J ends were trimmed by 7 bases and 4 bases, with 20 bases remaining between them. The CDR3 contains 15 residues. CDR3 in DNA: TGTGCCAGCACCAAGGCGAGGGCGGGTACGTACGAGCAGTACTTC. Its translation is CASTKARAGTYEQYF.

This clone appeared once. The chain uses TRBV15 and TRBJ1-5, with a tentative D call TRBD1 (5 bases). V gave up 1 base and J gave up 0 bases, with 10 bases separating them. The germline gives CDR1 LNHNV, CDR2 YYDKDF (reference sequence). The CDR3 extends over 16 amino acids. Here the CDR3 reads CATSRGRRGSNQPQHF. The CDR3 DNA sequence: TGTGCCACCAGCAGAGGTCGGAGGGGTAGCAATCAGCCCCAGCATTTT.

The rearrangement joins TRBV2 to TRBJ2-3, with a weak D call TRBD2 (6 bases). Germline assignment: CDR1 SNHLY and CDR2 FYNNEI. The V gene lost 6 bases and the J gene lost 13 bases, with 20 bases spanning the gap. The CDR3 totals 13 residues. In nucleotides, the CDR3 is TGTGCCAGCAGCGGGGGTGCAATAGGTTCGAAGTATTTT. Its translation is CASSGGAIGSKYF.

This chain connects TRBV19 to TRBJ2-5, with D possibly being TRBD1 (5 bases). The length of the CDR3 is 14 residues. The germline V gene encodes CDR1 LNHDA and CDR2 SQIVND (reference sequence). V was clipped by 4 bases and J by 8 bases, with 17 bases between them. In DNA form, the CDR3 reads TGTGCCAGTAGTACCAGGACAACACCAGAAACCCAGTACTTC. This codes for CASSTRTTPETQYF. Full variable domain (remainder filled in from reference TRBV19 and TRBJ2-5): DGGITQSPKYLFRKEGQNVTLSCEQNLNHDAMYWYRQDPGQGLRLIYYSQIVNDFQKGDIAEGYSVSREKKESFPLTVTSAQKNPTAFYLCASSTRTTPETQYFGPGTRLLVL.

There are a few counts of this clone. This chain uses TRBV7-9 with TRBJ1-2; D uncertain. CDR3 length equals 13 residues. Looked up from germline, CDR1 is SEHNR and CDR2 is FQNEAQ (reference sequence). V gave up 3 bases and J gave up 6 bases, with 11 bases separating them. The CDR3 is CASSLPAVDGYTF. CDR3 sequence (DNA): TGTGCCAGCAGCTTGCCAGCGGTTGATGGCTACACCTTC.

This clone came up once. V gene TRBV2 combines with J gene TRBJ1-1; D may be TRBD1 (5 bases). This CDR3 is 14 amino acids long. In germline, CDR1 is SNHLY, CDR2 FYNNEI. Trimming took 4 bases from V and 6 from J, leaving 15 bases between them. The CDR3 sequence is CASSGAGGRAEAFF. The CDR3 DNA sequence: TGTGCCAGCAGTGGCGCCGGGGGGAGGGCTGAAGCTTTCTTT.

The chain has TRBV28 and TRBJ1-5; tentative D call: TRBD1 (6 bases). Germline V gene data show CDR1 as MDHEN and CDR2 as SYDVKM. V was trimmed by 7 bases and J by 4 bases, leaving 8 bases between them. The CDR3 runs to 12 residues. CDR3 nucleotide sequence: TGTGCCAGCATTACAGGGAATCAGCCCCAGCATTTT. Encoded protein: CASITGNQPQHF.

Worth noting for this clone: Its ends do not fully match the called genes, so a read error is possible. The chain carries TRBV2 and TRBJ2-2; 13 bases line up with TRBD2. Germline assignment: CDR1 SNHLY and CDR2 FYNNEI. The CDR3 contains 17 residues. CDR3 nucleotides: TGTGCCAGCAGCGAAGAGGGACTAGCGGGAAACACCGGGGAGCTGTTTTTT. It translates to CASSEEGLAGNTGELFF.

The CDR3 loop is CASSQLGATNEKLFF. In DNA form, the CDR3 reads TGTGCCAGCAGCCAACTTGGAGCAACTAATGAAAAACTGTTTTTT. This chain links TRBV3-1 (or the pseudogene TRBV3-2) with TRBJ1-4, with D hard to call. Trimming left V 2 bases short and J 0 bases short, with 7 bases between. Germline CDR1 and CDR2: LGHDT and YNNKEL (reference sequence). CDR3 length equals 15 residues.